This is a list of T cell receptor beta chains from one sample in a study of blood T cell repertoires in COVID-19. Measured with immunoSEQ multiplex PCR; TCRdb has only the in-frame clones, and not every one. The sample has around 46,000 clones, about 85% seen once. The sample consisted of peripheral blood. These receptors all come from a human donor in a cohort sampled during active COVID-19. Each CDR3 is given without its conserved first and last residue.

v_gene,j_gene,CDR3aa
TRBV6-5,TRBJ1-1,ASSYLTGSGTEAF
TRBV19,TRBJ2-7,ASSIDPRGSYEQY
TRBV7-8,TRBJ2-7,ASSHSGMVREQY
TRBV6-1,TRBJ2-7,ASSEALLTGAYEQY
TRBV27,TRBJ1-1,ASSPWTGGAITEAF
TRBV4-1,TRBJ1-4,ASSQKTGYEKLF
TRBV4-1,TRBJ1-5,ASSQDTQQGGSQPQH
TRBV6-4,TRBJ1-2,ASSETGVGDYT
TRBV7-9,TRBJ1-2,ASSLGLGAVHGYT
TRBV6-2/TRBV6-3,TRBJ1-1,ASSPGYTEAF
TRBV6-6,TRBJ1-1,ASSYRGTNTEAF
TRBV27,TRBJ2-2,ASHTVVGGDYANTGELF
TRBV30,TRBJ2-5,AWATITGETQY
TRBV6-1,TRBJ2-1,ASSEEASGPDYNEQF
TRBV27,TRBJ2-1,ASKTGWGRSYNEQF
TRBV7-8,TRBJ1-5,ASSLQGDQPQH
TRBV9,TRBJ2-1,ASSVGGGYNEQF
TRBV19,TRBJ1-1,ASSPRVDTEAF
TRBV18,TRBJ1-4,ASSPPGVPGSGLF
TRBV29-1,TRBJ2-1,SVPGSSYNEQF
TRBV6-5,TRBJ2-7,ASSYPTGASSYEQY
TRBV7-8,TRBJ2-5,ASSPPGEVETQY
TRBV5-1,TRBJ1-1,ASSLPGNTEAF
TRBV29-1,TRBJ2-1,SVDGTGVGNEQF
TRBV7-2,TRBJ2-5,ASSLAGLQETQY
TRBV3-1/TRBV3-2,TRBJ1-1,ASSNSDRNTEAF
TRBV12-5,TRBJ2-3,ASGLGASLRARDTQY
TRBV27,TRBJ2-7,ASRLTGTTRYEQY
TRBV20-1,TRBJ1-5,SASRRGSGNQPQH
TRBV28,TRBJ2-7,ASSDSPLSYEQY
TRBV21-1,TRBJ2-5,ASSRPLKQLVSLETQY
TRBV11-2,TRBJ2-2,ASRGAGAYTGELF
TRBV12-5,TRBJ2-7,ASGLGDREVREQY
TRBV18,TRBJ2-7,ASSPLAGGPTYEQY
TRBV27,TRBJ1-2,ASSLSLQGVNYGYT
TRBV15,TRBJ1-4,ATSRGLLSPERTNEKLF
TRBV4-3,TRBJ2-1,ASSELLAGVNEQF
TRBV7-3,TRBJ2-1,ASSLTGADEQF
TRBV6-6,TRBJ1-1,ASSYFGQYEAF
TRBV5-1,TRBJ2-5,ASSPSGRGETQY
TRBV27,TRBJ2-2,ASSWGTSAGELF
TRBV15,TRBJ2-1,ATSRGSRLADNEQF
TRBV9,TRBJ2-3,ASSVVGVSTDTQY
TRBV9,TRBJ2-3,ASSVGLAGGPTDTQY
TRBV28,TRBJ2-3,ASSLAGGGDTQY
TRBV7-8,TRBJ1-1,ASSLVIGNTEAF
TRBV5-1,TRBJ1-2,ASSPAGGDYGYT